This TCR beta chain was captured by sequencing in a study of blood T cell repertoires in COVID-19. Study at large: Acute and convalescent COVID-19 samples came from the United States, Italy and Spain. From T cells, B-cell-depleted T cells, or PBMCs came the material, which was cDNA or gDNA.

As processed by the authors: Estimates of nucleated cell counts were drawn from the amplification of reference gene primers. Profiled with immunoSEQ multiplex PCR; TCRdb holds only in-frame clones, not every one. That table supplies the V and J calls and clone size; D and trimming were determined from the DNA. The sample has around 60,000 clones, approximately 90% seen once. The germline CDR1 and CDR2 sequences are DFQATT and SNEGSKA (reference sequence). V lost 3 bases, J lost 4 bases, and 13 bases lay in between. The CDR3 is 14 residues long. Input material: peripheral blood. The sequence came from a woman aged 55-75 years with COVID-19, enrolled during active disease. The chain joins TRBV20-1 to TRBJ1-5; possibly TRBD1 for D (6 bases). The CDR3 DNA reads as TGCAGTGCTAGTGGGGGGCAGAGAAATCAGCCCCAGCATTTT. It encodes CSASGGQRNQPQHF.